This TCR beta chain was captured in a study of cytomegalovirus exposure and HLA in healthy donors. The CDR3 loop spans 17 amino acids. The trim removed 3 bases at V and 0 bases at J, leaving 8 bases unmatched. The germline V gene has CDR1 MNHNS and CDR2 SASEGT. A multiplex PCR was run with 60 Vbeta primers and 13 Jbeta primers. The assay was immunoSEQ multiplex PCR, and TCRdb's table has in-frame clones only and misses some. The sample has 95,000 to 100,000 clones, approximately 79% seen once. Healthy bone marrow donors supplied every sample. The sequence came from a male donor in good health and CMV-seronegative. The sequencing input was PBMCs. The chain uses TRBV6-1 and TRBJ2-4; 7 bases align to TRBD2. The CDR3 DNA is TGTGCCAGCAGTGATGGGTGGGAGGGACTAGCCAAAAACATTCAGTACTTC. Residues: CASSDGWEGLAKNIQYF.